The 17 T cell receptor beta chains presented below share a single source sample, sequenced in a study of cytomegalovirus exposure and HLA in healthy donors. Use of 60 Vbeta and 13 Jbeta primers characterized the PCR. The protocol was immunoSEQ multiplex PCR, while the TCRdb copy is restricted to in-frame clones and leaves out a portion. The data hold 150,000 to 200,000 clones, with 73% observed a single time. Specimen: PBMCs. The receptors here all came from a young woman in good health and CMV-seropositive.

V gene TRBV5-1 combines with J gene TRBJ2-5; the D is unclear. CDR1 is SGHRS, CDR2 YFSETQ, per germline. V was pared by 4 bases and J by 2 bases, with 3 bases between. The CDR3 extends over 11 amino acids. This CDR3 reads CASSQQETQYF. CDR3 nucleotides: TGCGCCAGCAGCCAACAAGAGACCCAGTACTTC.

In this sample, this clone turned up a few times. The V gene is TRBV12-5, the J gene TRBJ2-3; TRBD2 aligns across 12 bases. CDR1 is LGHNT, CDR2 FRNRAP, per germline. After removal of 6 bases from V and 2 bases from J, the junction contained 9 bases not matched to a gene. The CDR3 contains 17 residues. The CDR3 loop reads CASGLAGGFSTTDTQYF. In nucleotides, the CDR3 is TGTGCTAGTGGACTAGCGGGGGGATTCTCCACCACAGATACGCAGTATTTT. Variable domain in full (rest from reference TRBV12-5 and TRBJ2-3): DARVTQTPRHKVTEMGQEVTMRCQPILGHNTVFWYRQTMMQGLELLAYFRNRAPLDDSGMPKDRFSAEMPDATLATLKIQPSEPRDSAVYFCASGLAGGFSTTDTQYFGPGTRLTVL.

The V call is TRBV9, the J call TRBJ2-5; 9 bases agree with TRBD2. V lost 0 bases to trimming and J lost 3 bases; unmatched junction nucleotides: 9. This CDR3 is 17 amino acids long. Germline V gives CDR1 SGDLS, CDR2 YYNGEE. The CDR3: CASSVGGSGGHKETQYF. CDR3 in DNA: TGTGCCAGCAGCGTAGGGGGTAGCGGGGGCCACAAAGAGACCCAGTACTTC.

This clone was observed a few times. The rearrangement links TRBV9 to TRBJ2-3; D gene unclear. V dropped 0 bases and J dropped 3 bases, with 14 bases sitting between them. This CDR3 is 16 amino acids long. CDR1 is SGDLS, CDR2 YYNGEE, per germline. CDR3 in DNA: TGTGCCAGCAGCGTAGGGGTTTTGGGCCGGACAGATACGCAGTATTTT. Protein: CASSVGVLGRTDTQYF.

This clone was counted between two and nine times. The CDR3 loop is CASSLSRAGRQYF. Here the CDR3 DNA reads TGTGCCAGCAGCTTATCACGGGCGGGTAGGCAGTATTTT. This chain links TRBV7-2 with TRBJ2-3; D might be TRBD2 (5 bases). The length of the CDR3 is 13 residues. With 2 bases removed from V and 11 bases from J, the gap between germline ends came to 14 bases. From germline, CDR1 is SGHTA and CDR2 FQGNSA.

V usage is TRBV14 and J usage is TRBJ2-1, with 7 bases identical to TRBD1. Germline CDR1 reads SGHDN; CDR2 reads FVKESK. Trimming took 3 bases from V and 4 from J; bases not matched to a gene: 6. The CDR3 length is 15 residues. CDR3 region: CASSQGQGVYNEQFF. The CDR3 region has the DNA TGTGCCAGCAGCCAGGGTCAGGGGGTTTACAATGAGCAGTTCTTC.

The chain couples TRBV4-3 to TRBJ1-4; 9 nucleotides match TRBD1. CDR3 length: 16 residues. The V gene end was trimmed by 3 bases and the J gene end by 8 bases; junction bases not matched to a gene: 10. CDR1 and CDR2 from the germline V gene are LGHNA and YSLEER. CDR3 region: CASSHPRQGGEEKLFF. The DNA of the CDR3 is TGCGCCAGCAGCCACCCTAGACAGGGGGGTGAAGAAAAACTGTTTTTT.

The V gene is TRBV28, the J gene TRBJ1-4, with D uncertain. V was shortened by 6 bases and J by 4 bases, with 15 bases between the two germline ends. There are 15 residues in the CDR3. Germline CDR1 is MDHEN and CDR2 is SYDVKM. The CDR3: CASSPPRHGNEKLFF. CDR3 nucleotides: TGTGCCAGCAGCCCTCCGAGACACGGTAATGAAAAACTGTTTTTT.

This clone was observed a handful of times. V usage is TRBV7-2 and J usage is TRBJ2-2; TRBD2 might be the D (7 bases). Per germline, CDR1 SGHTA and CDR2 FQGNSA. Deletions cut 8 bases from V and 4 bases from J, with 14 bases between. The CDR3 covers 14 residues. The chain's CDR3 is CASSLGGRTGELFF. CDR3 in DNA: TGTGCCAGCTCTTTGGGGGGGCGCACCGGGGAGCTGTTTTTT.

V gene TRBV9 combines with J gene TRBJ1-2; D is undetermined. The CDR3 loop spans 13 amino acids. Germline lookup yields CDR1 SGDLS and CDR2 YYNGEE. Trimming pared 0 bases from V and 8 bases from J, leaving 11 bases between. The CDR3 loop reads CASSVVGSDGYTF. The CDR3 DNA reads TGTGCCAGCAGCGTAGTAGGGAGCGACGGCTACACCTTC.

The CDR3 loop reads CASSPSGSEAFF. For the CDR3, the DNA is TGTGCCAGCAGCCCAAGCGGGAGTGAAGCTTTCTTT. The J gene is TRBJ1-1, the V gene TRBV7-2; D remains unclear. Germline V CDR1 and CDR2: SGHTA, FQGNSA. The CDR3 loop spans 12 amino acids. V gave up 5 bases and J gave up 7 bases, with 11 bases separating them.

This clone came up once. The chain uses TRBV5-1 and TRBJ2-2; D is unclear. Per germline, CDR1 SGHRS and CDR2 YFSETQ. V lost 0 bases to trimming and J lost 0 bases, with 6 bases between them. The CDR3 runs to 15 residues. The CDR3 here is CASSLDTSNTGELFF. The DNA of the CDR3 is TGCGCCAGCAGCTTGGACACCTCGAACACCGGGGAGCTGTTTTTT.

V is TRBV14 and J is TRBJ2-1; 9 nucleotides match TRBD2. J was trimmed by 7 bases and V by 3 bases; bases with no gene match: 13. The CDR3 has 17 amino acids. The V gene's germline CDR1 is SGHDN and CDR2 FVKESK. Here the CDR3 DNA reads TGTGCCAGCAGCCAGGAGGGGTGGCGGGGGGGACGGAATGAGCAGTTCTTC. It yields the protein CASSQEGWRGGRNEQFF.

The V gene is TRBV28, the J gene TRBJ1-5; possible D gene TRBD1, 6 bases. Looked up from germline, CDR1 is MDHEN and CDR2 is SYDVKM. Trimming removed 11 bases from V and 7 bases from J, with 18 bases in between. The CDR3 length is 13 residues. The CDR3 nucleotides are TGTGCCGGGACTAAACAGGGTTTACAGCCCCAGCATTTT. Translating it yields CAGTKQGLQPQHF.

This clone was observed a few times. The chain employs TRBV4-3 and TRBJ1-1, with 7 bases lining up with TRBD1. There are 16 residues in the CDR3. J gave up 2 bases and V 4 bases, and 10 bases lay outside the gene matches. In germline, CDR1 is LGHNA, CDR2 YSLEER. The CDR3 here is CASSREIQGPNTEAFF. CDR3 DNA sequence: TGCGCCAGCAGCCGAGAAATACAGGGGCCCAACACTGAAGCTTTCTTT.

This rearrangement joins TRBV7-9 to TRBJ1-3, with D uncertain. Germline CDR1 reads SEHNR; CDR2 reads FQNEAQ (reference sequence). V shed 5 bases and J shed 0 bases, with 14 bases lying between them. The CDR3 runs to 16 residues. DNA of the CDR3: TGTGCCAGCAGCCTAGGCCAGTCGTTCTCTGGAAACACCATATATTTT. It yields the protein CASSLGQSFSGNTIYF.

This clone was detected only once. V gene TRBV28 combines with J gene TRBJ2-5; TRBD1 matches at 8 bases. The J call is doubtful: the DNA matches TRBJ2-7 better. There are 16 residues in the CDR3. CDR1 and CDR2 from the germline V gene are MDHEN and SYDVKM. The CDR3 DNA is TGTGCCAGCAGTTCCCCCCATACCGGGACAGGAGGCGAGCAGTACTTC. Protein product: CASSSPHTGTGGEQYF.